The 28 T cell receptor beta chains given below trace back to one sample, sequenced in a study of blood T cell repertoires in COVID-19. Profiling relied on immunoSEQ multiplex PCR, and the TCRdb table lists in-frame clones only, not all of them. The table includes about 23,000 clones, roughly 94% detected once. The sequenced sample consisted of peripheral blood. The receptors stem from a woman between 50 and 59 years old with active COVID-19.

The chain combines TRBV11-3 with TRBJ2-7; D possibly corresponds to TRBD1 (6 bases). The germline V gene encodes CDR1 SGHNT and CDR2 YENEEA. The CDR3 spans 13 residues. Trimming shortened V by 1 base and J by 7 bases, and 11 bases separated the two germline ends. The CDR3 DNA follows: TGTGCCAGCAGCTTAGCCAAAGGGACAGAGCAGTACTTC. This translates into CASSLAKGTEQYF. Supplemented by reference TRBV11-3 and TRBJ2-7, the full variable domain reads EAGVVQSPRYKIIEKKQPVAFWCNPISGHNTLYWYLQNLGQGPELLIRYENEEAVDDSQLPKDRFSAERLKGVDSTLKIQPAELGDSAVYLCASSLAKGTEQYFGPGTRLTVT.

J is TRBJ1-1 and V is TRBV10-2; D is unclear. CDR3 length equals 13 residues. V lost 8 bases, J lost 1 base, and 11 bases lay in between. From germline, CDR1 is WSHSY and CDR2 SAAADI. The CDR3 sequence: CASRSEGNTEAFF. CDR3 sequence (DNA): TGCGCCAGCCGGTCGGAGGGGAACACTGAAGCTTTCTTT.

CDR3 in amino acids: CASSPNPGAINSPLHF. The CDR3 coding sequence is TGTGCCAGCAGCCCAAACCCAGGGGCTATCAATTCACCCCTCCACTTT. The chain joins TRBV14 to TRBJ1-6; D perhaps matches TRBD1 (6 bases). The ends were cut back, 4 bases at V and 7 bases at J, with 17 bases in the middle. CDR1 SGHDN and CDR2 FVKESK come from the germline V gene. The CDR3 is 16 residues long.

This sequence joins TRBV6-5 and TRBJ2-1; TRBD2 aligns across 9 bases. The V and J ends lost 6 bases and 4 bases, in that order; junction bases with no gene match: 7. This CDR3 has 15 amino acids. Per the germline V gene, CDR1 is MNHEY and CDR2 is SVGAGI. In DNA, the CDR3 is TGTGCCAGCAGCCCCCAGAGCGGGAGGTACAATGAGCAGTTCTTC. This encodes CASSPQSGRYNEQFF.

The genes are TRBV7-9 and TRBJ1-2; D ambiguous. Germline lookup yields CDR1 SEHNR and CDR2 FQNEAQ (reference sequence). The CDR3 loop spans 13 amino acids. V lost 5 bases and J lost 4, with 11 bases in between. The CDR3, as DNA: TGTGCCAGCAGCCTCAGCGGGCGCTATGGCTACACCTTC. Translated: CASSLSGRYGYTF. The variable domain in full, completed from reference TRBV7-9 and TRBJ1-2, reads DTGVSQNPRHKITKRGQNVTFRCDPISEHNRLYWYRQTLGQGPEFLTYFQNEAQLEKSRLLSDRFSAERPKGSFSTLEIQRTEQGDSAMYLCASSLSGRYGYTFGSGTRLTVV.

The rearrangement uses TRBV5-1 and TRBJ1-1, with 7 bases aligning to TRBD1. The CDR3 sequence is 17 residues long. V gave up 5 bases and J gave up 1 base; unmatched junction bases: 14. Per the germline V gene, CDR1 is SGHRS and CDR2 is YFSETQ. The CDR3 spells CASRGRWDSSWNTEAFF. CDR3 sequence (DNA): TGCGCCAGCAGGGGCAGGTGGGACAGCTCTTGGAACACTGAAGCTTTCTTT.

The V call is TRBV5-1, the J call TRBJ2-5, with TRBD1 matching 9 bases. Germline V gene sequence: CDR1 SGHRS, CDR2 YFSETQ. With V trimmed by 4 bases and J by 4 bases, 11 bases remained unmatched. There are 16 residues in the CDR3. The CDR3 region has the DNA TGCGCCAGCAGCGCGGCACCGGGACAGGGAAGAGAGACCCAGTACTTC. Its translation: CASSAAPGQGRETQYF.

The chain links TRBV9 to TRBJ1-1; 7 bases map to TRBD1. The CDR3 contains 17 residues. CDR1 and CDR2 (germline): SGDLS, YYNGEE. Trimming at V came to 3 bases and at J to 5 bases, leaving 16 bases not matched to a gene. The CDR3 bases are TGTGCCAGCAGCGGAGGGGATTCGACAGGGTATGGGACTGAAGCTTTCTTT. It encodes CASSGGDSTGYGTEAFF.

V usage is TRBV5-4 and J usage is TRBJ2-3, with a tentative D call TRBD2 (6 bases). Between the trimmed V and J ends, which lost 1 base and 3 bases, there was a span of 9 bases. This CDR3 region has 14 residues. The germline gives CDR1 SGHNT, CDR2 YYREEE (reference sequence). The CDR3 DNA reads TGTGCCAGCAGCTTGATCCGGGAGACAGATACGCAGTATTTT. Translation: CASSLIRETDTQYF.

V usage is TRBV7-9 and J usage is TRBJ1-1; 7 positions agree with TRBD1. J lost 4 bases, V lost 0 bases, and 14 bases had no gene match. This CDR3 spans 18 amino acids. Per the germline V gene, CDR1 is SEHNR and CDR2 is FQNEAQ (reference sequence). CDR3 residues: CASSLALTRDSVITEAFF. The CDR3 coding sequence is TGTGCCAGCAGCTTAGCGCTAACGAGGGACAGTGTGATCACTGAAGCTTTCTTT. The full variable domain, in which reference TRBV7-9 and TRBJ1-1 provide the parts outside the CDR3, is DTGVSQNPRHKITKRGQNVTFRCDPISEHNRLYWYRQTLGQGPEFLTYFQNEAQLEKSRLLSDRFSAERPKGSFSTLEIQRTEQGDSAMYLCASSLALTRDSVITEAFFGQGTRLTVV.

This chain connects TRBV10-2 to TRBJ2-3, with D tentatively TRBD2 (6 bases). Germline V CDR1 and CDR2: WSHSY, SAAADI. The V gene lost 6 bases and the J gene lost 0 bases, with 10 bases spanning the gap. The CDR3 is 14 residues long. CDR3 loop: CASRDGTSTDTQYF. DNA for the CDR3: TGCGCCAGCAGGGACGGGACTAGCACAGATACGCAGTATTTT.

The CDR3 loop reads CASSLRTGGSYNEQFF. CDR3 DNA: TGCGCCAGCAGCCTGCGGACAGGGGGATCCTACAATGAGCAGTTCTTC. The V and J genes are TRBV4-1 and TRBJ2-1; 10 positions agree with TRBD1. Germline CDR1 is MGHRA and CDR2 is YSYEKL. The CDR3 sequence is 16 residues long. With V trimmed by 4 bases and J by 1 base, 4 bases remained unmatched.

The genes are TRBV14 and TRBJ2-5, with 12 bases aligning to TRBD1. Germline loops: CDR1 SGHDN, CDR2 FVKESK. The junction had 7 bases not matched to a gene; V was cut back by 4 bases and J by 4 bases. The CDR3 loop spans 16 amino acids. The CDR3 reads CASSRTGTGGGETQYF. DNA for the CDR3: TGTGCCAGCAGCCGGACCGGGACAGGGGGCGGAGAGACCCAGTACTTC.

The rearrangement uses TRBV18 and TRBJ2-7; the D is unclear. Germline CDR1 reads KGHSH; CDR2 reads LQKENI. Trimming took 6 bases from V and 2 from J, leaving 17 bases between them. This CDR3 is built from 15 residues. The chain's CDR3 is CASSPQQGSPYEQYF. The CDR3 coding sequence is TGTGCCAGCTCGCCTCAACAAGGTAGCCCCTACGAGCAGTACTTC.

V and J are TRBV27 and TRBJ1-1, with D uncertain. The germline gives CDR1 MNHEY, CDR2 SMNVEV (reference sequence). The CDR3 spans 15 residues. Deletions cut 7 bases from V and 4 bases from J, with 19 bases between. As DNA, the CDR3 is TGTGCCAGCAACCCAGCTCTGTCGGGAGGCACTGAAGCTTTCTTT. It codes for CASNPALSGGTEAFF.

V usage is TRBV6-6 and J usage is TRBJ2-3, with D maybe TRBD2 (5 bases). The CDR3 spans 17 residues. The V end lost 5 bases, the J end lost 1 base, and 19 bases lay between the germline ends. CDR1 and CDR2 (germline): MNHNY, SVGAGI (reference sequence). The CDR3 here is CASSPGLASVGTDTQYF. The CDR3 DNA is TGTGCCAGCAGTCCCGGACTCGCCTCGGTTGGCACAGATACGCAGTATTTT.

J is TRBJ2-3 and V is TRBV9; 11 positions match TRBD2. Germline V CDR1 and CDR2: SGDLS, YYNGEE. V lost 4 bases, J lost 0 bases, and 7 bases stayed unmatched. The CDR3 is made up of 17 amino acids. CDR3 DNA: TGTGCCAGCAGCTTTCAGGGACTAGCGGATAGCACAGATACGCAGTATTTT. Translated, it gives CASSFQGLADSTDTQYF.

This clone appeared a single time. The V call is TRBV4-2, the J call TRBJ2-1; no reliable D call. V gave up 4 bases and J gave up 5 bases, with 3 bases separating them. The CDR3 extends over 11 amino acids. Germline CDR1 reads LGHNA; CDR2 reads YNFKEQ. CDR3 residues: CASSLNNEQFF. CDR3 in DNA: TGTGCCAGCAGCCTAAACAATGAGCAGTTCTTC.

This chain connects TRBV28 to TRBJ2-5, with D unresolved. Looked up from germline, CDR1 is MDHEN and CDR2 is SYDVKM. V was trimmed by 5 bases and J by 1 base, leaving 11 bases between them. The CDR3 consists of 14 residues. The CDR3 region is CASSDPTSQETQYF. DNA of the CDR3: TGTGCCAGCAGTGACCCGACTTCCCAAGAGACCCAGTACTTC.

On this clone itself: An end of the junction does not agree with germline; a read error may underlie this. This chain connects TRBV10-3 to TRBJ1-2, with 7 bases lining up with TRBD1. Germline values: CDR1 ENHRY, CDR2 SYGVKD. This CDR3 has 14 amino acids. Here the CDR3 reads CAISEVRQGSGCTF. In nucleotides, the CDR3 is TGTGCCATCAGTGAGGTTAGACAGGGATCGGGCTGCACCTTC.

The chain carries TRBV4-1 and TRBJ1-4, with D tentatively TRBD1 (6 bases). The CDR3 runs 15 residues. Germline-derived CDR1 and CDR2 are MGHRA and YSYEKL. V shed 4 bases and J shed 8 bases, with 17 bases lying between them. The CDR3 reads CASSLYVGTNEKLFF. DNA for the CDR3: TGCGCCAGCAGCCTTTATGTCGGGACAAACGAAAAACTGTTTTTT.

This rearrangement joins TRBV6-5 to TRBJ1-4; tentative D call: TRBD1 (6 bases). CDR1 MNHEY and CDR2 SVGAGI come from the germline V gene. Trimming left V 7 bases short and J 3 bases short, with 12 bases between. CDR3 length: 14 amino acids. Here the CDR3 DNA reads TGTGCCAGCAAACAGACAGGCCCTAATGAAAAACTGTTTTTT. The encoded protein is CASKQTGPNEKLFF.

A note on this clone: A junction boundary mismatches the germline segment, possibly from a read error. The chain uses TRBV27 and TRBJ2-7; possible D gene TRBD1, 6 bases. This CDR3 is built from 13 residues. Germline loops: CDR1 MNHEY, CDR2 SMNVEV (reference sequence). CDR3 DNA: TGTGCCAGCAAGAGAGAGACAGGCTACCAGCAGTACTTC. Amino acid sequence: CASKRETGYQQYF.

This chain joins TRBV5-1 and TRBJ1-6; D call uncertain. Trimming left V 0 bases short and J 0 bases short, with 19 bases between. Germline values: CDR1 SGHRS, CDR2 YFSETQ. The CDR3 length is 20 residues. CDR3 amino acids: CASSLEPLGGLGSYNSPLHF. The CDR3 DNA sequence: TGCGCCAGCAGCTTGGAACCGCTAGGAGGGTTAGGCTCCTATAATTCACCCCTCCACTTT.

This sequence joins TRBV1 and TRBJ2-5; the D call of TRBD2 is as the table states it, not checked on the DNA. TRBV1 is tagged as a pseudogene. The CDR3 is 17 residues long. The CDR3 bases are TGCACCAGCAGCCAGTCTTCTTGGCGGGGGGTAGAAGAGACCCAGTACTTC. Its translation: CTSSQSSWRGVEETQYF.

The V and J genes are TRBV5-5 and TRBJ1-1, with D hard to call. This CDR3 region has 13 residues. Germline CDR1 SGHKS, CDR2 YYEKEE (reference sequence). Trimming removed 7 bases at V and 7 bases at J, with 17 bases between. Here the CDR3 DNA reads TGTGCCAGCCGAAGCACGGTCCAAAGTGAAGCTTTCTTT. It codes for CASRSTVQSEAFF.

In nucleotides, the CDR3 is TGTGCCAGCAGTGGGGGGGTCAATGAGCAGTTCTTC. Protein: CASSGGVNEQFF. J is TRBJ2-1 and V is TRBV27; TRBD2 matches at 7 bases. V lost 5 bases and J lost 6; bases outside the gene matches: 1. Germline CDR1 and CDR2: MNHEY and SMNVEV (reference sequence). The CDR3 totals 12 residues.

This chain connects TRBV7-9 to TRBJ2-3, with 7 nucleotides matching TRBD2. This CDR3 is built from 12 residues. The trim removed 5 bases at V and 6 bases at J, leaving 2 bases unmatched. CDR1 and CDR2 (germline): SEHNR, FQNEAQ (reference sequence). CDR3 sequence: CASSPGGDTQYF. CDR3 nucleotides: TGTGCCAGCAGCCCCGGGGGGGATACGCAGTATTTT.